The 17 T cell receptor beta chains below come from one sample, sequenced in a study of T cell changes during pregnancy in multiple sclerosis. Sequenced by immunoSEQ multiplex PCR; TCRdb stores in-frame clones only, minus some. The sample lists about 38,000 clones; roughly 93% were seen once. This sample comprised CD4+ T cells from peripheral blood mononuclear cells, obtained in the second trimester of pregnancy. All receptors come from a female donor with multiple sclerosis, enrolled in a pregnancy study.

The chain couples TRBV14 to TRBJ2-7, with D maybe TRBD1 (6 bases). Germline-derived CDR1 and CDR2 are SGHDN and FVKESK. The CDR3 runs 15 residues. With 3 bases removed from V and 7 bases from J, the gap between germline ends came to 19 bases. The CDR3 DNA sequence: TGTGCCAGCAGCCAGGACAGAATCCGATCGTGGGAGCAGTACTTC. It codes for CASSQDRIRSWEQYF. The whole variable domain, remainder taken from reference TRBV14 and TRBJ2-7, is EAGVTQFPSHSVIEKGQTVTLRCDPISGHDNLYWYRRVMGKEIKFLLHFVKESKQDESGMPNNRFLAERTGGTYSTLKVQPAELEDSGVYFCASSQDRIRSWEQYFGPGTRLTVT.

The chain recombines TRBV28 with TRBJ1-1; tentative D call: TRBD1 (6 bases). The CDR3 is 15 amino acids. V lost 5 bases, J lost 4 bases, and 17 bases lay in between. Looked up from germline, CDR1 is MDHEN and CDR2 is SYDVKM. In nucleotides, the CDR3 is TGTGCCAGCAGTCCCTCCCGCAGGGGAGCCACTGAAGCTTTCTTT. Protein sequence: CASSPSRRGATEAFF.

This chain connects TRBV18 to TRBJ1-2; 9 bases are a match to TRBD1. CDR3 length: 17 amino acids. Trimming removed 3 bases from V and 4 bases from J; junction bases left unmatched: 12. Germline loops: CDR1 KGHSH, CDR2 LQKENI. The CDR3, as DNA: TGTGCCAGCTCACCCACCGCCGGGACAGGGAACTCCTATGGCTACACCTTC. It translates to CASSPTAGTGNSYGYTF.

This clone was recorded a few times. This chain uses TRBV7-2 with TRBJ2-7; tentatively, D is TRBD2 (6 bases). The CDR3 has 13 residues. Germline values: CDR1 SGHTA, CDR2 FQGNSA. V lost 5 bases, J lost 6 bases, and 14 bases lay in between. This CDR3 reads CASSPTSRVEQYF. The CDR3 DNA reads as TGTGCCAGCAGCCCGACTAGTCGAGTCGAGCAGTACTTC.

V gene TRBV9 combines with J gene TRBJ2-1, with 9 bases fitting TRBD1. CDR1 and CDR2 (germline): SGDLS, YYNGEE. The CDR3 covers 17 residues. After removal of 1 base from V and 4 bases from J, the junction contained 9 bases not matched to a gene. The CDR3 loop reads CASSVPTGQGPYNEQFF. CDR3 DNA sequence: TGTGCCAGCAGCGTACCAACTGGACAGGGGCCGTACAATGAGCAGTTCTTC.

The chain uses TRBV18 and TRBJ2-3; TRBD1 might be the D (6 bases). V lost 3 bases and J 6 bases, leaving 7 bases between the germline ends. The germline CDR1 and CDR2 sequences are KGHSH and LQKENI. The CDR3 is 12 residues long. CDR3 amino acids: CASSPTGDTQYF. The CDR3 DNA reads TGTGCCAGCTCACCCACAGGGGATACGCAGTATTTT. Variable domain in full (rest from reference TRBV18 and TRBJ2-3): NAGVMQNPRHLVRRRGQEARLRCSPMKGHSHVYWYRQLPEEGLKFMVYLQKENIIDESGMPKERFSAEFPKEGPSILRIQQVVRGDSAAYFCASSPTGDTQYFGPGTRLTVL.

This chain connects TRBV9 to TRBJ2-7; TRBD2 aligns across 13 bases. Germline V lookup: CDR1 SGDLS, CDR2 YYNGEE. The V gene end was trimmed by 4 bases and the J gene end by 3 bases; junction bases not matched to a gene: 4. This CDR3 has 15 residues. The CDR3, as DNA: TGTGCCAGCAGCCCCCGACTAGCGGGGGGCTACGAGCAGTACTTC. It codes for CASSPRLAGGYEQYF.

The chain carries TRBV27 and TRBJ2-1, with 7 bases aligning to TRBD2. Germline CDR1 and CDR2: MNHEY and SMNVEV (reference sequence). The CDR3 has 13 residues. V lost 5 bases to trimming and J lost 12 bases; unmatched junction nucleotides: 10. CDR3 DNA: TGTGCCAGCAGTAGCGGGACTGTTGGCAGGCAGTTCTTC. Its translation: CASSSGTVGRQFF.

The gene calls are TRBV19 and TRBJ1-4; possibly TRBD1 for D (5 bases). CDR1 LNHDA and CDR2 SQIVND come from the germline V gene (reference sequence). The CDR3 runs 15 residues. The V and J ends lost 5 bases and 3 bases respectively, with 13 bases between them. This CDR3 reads CASSWRGLPNEKLFF. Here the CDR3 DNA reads TGTGCCAGTAGTTGGAGGGGCCTACCTAATGAAAAACTGTTTTTT. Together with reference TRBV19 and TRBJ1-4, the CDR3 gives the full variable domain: DGGITQSPKYLFRKEGQNVTLSCEQNLNHDAMYWYRQDPGQGLRLIYYSQIVNDFQKGDIAEGYSVSREKKESFPLTVTSAQKNPTAFYLCASSWRGLPNEKLFFGSGTQLSVL.

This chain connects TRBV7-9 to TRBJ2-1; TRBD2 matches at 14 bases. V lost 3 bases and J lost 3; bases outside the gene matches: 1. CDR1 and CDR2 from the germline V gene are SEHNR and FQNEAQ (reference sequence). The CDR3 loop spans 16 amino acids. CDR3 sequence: CASSLGLAGVYNEQFF. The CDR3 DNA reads TGTGCCAGCAGCTTGGGACTAGCGGGGGTCTACAATGAGCAGTTCTTC.

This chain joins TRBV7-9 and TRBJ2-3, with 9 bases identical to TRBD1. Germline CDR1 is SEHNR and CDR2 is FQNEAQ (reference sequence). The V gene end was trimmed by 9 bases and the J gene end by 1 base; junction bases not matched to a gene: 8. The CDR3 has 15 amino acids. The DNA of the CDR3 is TGTGCCAGTTCCCCGGGGGACAGGGGCACAGATACGCAGTATTTT. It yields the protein CASSPGDRGTDTQYF. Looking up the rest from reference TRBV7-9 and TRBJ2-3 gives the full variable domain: DTGVSQNPRHKITKRGQNVTFRCDPISEHNRLYWYRQTLGQGPEFLTYFQNEAQLEKSRLLSDRFSAERPKGSFSTLEIQRTEQGDSAMYLCASSPGDRGTDTQYFGPGTRLTVL.

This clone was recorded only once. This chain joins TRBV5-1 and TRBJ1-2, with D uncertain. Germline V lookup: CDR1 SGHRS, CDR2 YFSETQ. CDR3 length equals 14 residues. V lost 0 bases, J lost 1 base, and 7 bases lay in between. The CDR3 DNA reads TGCGCCAGCAGCTTGGGTGAGGGTAACTATGGCTACACCTTC. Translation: CASSLGEGNYGYTF.

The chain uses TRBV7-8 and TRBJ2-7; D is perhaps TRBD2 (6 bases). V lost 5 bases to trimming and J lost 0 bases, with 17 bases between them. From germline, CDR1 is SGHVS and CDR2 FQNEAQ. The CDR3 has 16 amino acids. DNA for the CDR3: TGTGCCAGCAGCCCGGCCGGGACTTATAGCTCCTACGAGCAGTACTTC. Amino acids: CASSPAGTYSSYEQYF.

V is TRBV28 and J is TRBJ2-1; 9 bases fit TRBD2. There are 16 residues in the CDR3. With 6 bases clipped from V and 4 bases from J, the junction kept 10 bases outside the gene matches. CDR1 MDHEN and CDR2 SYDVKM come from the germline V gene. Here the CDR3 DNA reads TGTGCCAGCAGCCCACTAGGGCTAGCGGGGTACAATGAGCAGTTCTTC. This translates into CASSPLGLAGYNEQFF. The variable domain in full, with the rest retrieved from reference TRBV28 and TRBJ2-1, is DVKVTQSSRYLVKRTGEKVFLECVQDMDHENMFWYRQDPGLGLRLIYFSYDVKMKEKGDIPEGYSVSREKKERFSLILESASTNQTSMYLCASSPLGLAGYNEQFFGPGTRLTVL.

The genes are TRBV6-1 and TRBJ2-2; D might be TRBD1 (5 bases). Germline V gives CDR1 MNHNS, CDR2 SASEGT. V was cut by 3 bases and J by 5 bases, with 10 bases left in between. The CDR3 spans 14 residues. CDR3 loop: CASSEQGGTGELFF. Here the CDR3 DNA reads TGTGCCAGCAGTGAGCAGGGCGGAACCGGGGAGCTGTTTTTT.

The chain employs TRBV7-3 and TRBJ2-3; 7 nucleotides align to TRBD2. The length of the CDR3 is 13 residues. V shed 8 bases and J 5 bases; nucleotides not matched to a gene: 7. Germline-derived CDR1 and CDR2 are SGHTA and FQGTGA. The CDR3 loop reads CASEAGTGDTQYF. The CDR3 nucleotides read TGTGCCAGCGAAGCGGGAACGGGAGATACGCAGTATTTT.

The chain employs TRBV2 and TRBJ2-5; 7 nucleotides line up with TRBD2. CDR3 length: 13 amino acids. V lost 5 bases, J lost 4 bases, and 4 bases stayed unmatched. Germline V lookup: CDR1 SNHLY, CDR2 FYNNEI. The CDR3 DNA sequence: TGTGCCAGCAGTCCTGGGGGGGGAGAGACCCAGTACTTC. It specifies CASSPGGGETQYF.